This T cell receptor (beta chain) was recovered during a study of T cell repertoires in cytomegalovirus infection (dated by TCRdb to between 2018 and 2021). Study-wide context: The HLA type of each donor mattered for the analysis, because public TCR beta signatures pointed to carriage of CMV infection along with the matching HLA type. Study-wide findings and limitations: The ex vivo response was dominated by HLA-C-restricted CMV-specific TCR beta clonotypes, which also provided the single most frequent clonotype in two of eight donors. In both this cohort and an independent 352-donor cohort, the cumulative frequency of public TCR beta family members distinguished carriers of CMV infection plus the relevant HLA type.

The sequencing machine was an Illumina HiSeq 1500. TCRdb reprocessed the public reads (quality trimming at Q25 with fastp, clone calling with MiXCR) and kept in-frame beta chains. Identical CDR3 proteins give one entry, which carries the most common genes and DNA. Recorded for this sample are about 530,000 distinct CDR3 sequences; 26% of them occurred a single time. The top ten hold approximately 13% of the sample. The CDR3 spans 17 residues, from the cysteine through the phenylalanine. Only the CDR3 portion is preserved as DNA: 51 bases, with reading frame beginning at the first base. According to the germline V gene, CDR1 reads SNHLY and CDR2 reads FYNNEI. V is cut by 5 bases and J by 0 bases, and the space between the germline ends is 20 bases. For this clonotype: Its antigen specificity is not known. Base qualities are not recorded, but no much larger clone differs from it by a single base.

The rearranged chain carries TRBV2 and TRBJ2-7, with a tentative D gene TRBD1 over 6 matching bases. The sequence was collected from a human donor in good health (CMV status not recorded). Some clones in this sample may be carry-over from other donors' samples. Material for sequencing was PBMCs. In nucleotide form, the sequence is TGTGCCAGCAGTCTCACCCGGACAGACCCGAGCTCCTACGAGCAGTACTTC. Translated, it gives CASSLTRTDPSSYEQYF.